Following are 26 T cell receptor beta chains from one sample sequenced in a study of blood T cell repertoires in COVID-19. The data were produced by immunoSEQ multiplex PCR, yet TCRdb's version contains in-frame clones alone and is incomplete. The data show fewer than 350,000 clones, 89% seen once. The sequenced sample was PBMCs or T cells enriched from blood (not recorded which). These receptors were obtained from a woman aged 40 to 49 who had recovered from COVID-19.

The chain combines TRBV19 with TRBJ1-1; D uncertain. V was trimmed by 4 bases and J by 4 bases, leaving 7 bases between them. In germline, CDR1 is LNHDA, CDR2 SQIVND (reference sequence). This CDR3 has 12 residues. The CDR3 region is CASSSGTTEAFF. CDR3 DNA sequence: TGTGCCAGTAGTAGCGGAACCACTGAAGCTTTCTTT.

This chain joins TRBV24-1 and TRBJ2-1; perhaps TRBD2 as D (5 bases). Looked up from germline, CDR1 is KGHDR and CDR2 is SFDVKD. The CDR3 sequence is 11 residues long. V lost 11 bases and J lost 6, with 10 bases in between. The CDR3 loop reads CASPRGNEQFF. The CDR3 nucleotides are TGTGCCAGCCCCCGGGGCAATGAGCAGTTCTTC.

J is TRBJ2-7 and V is TRBV25-1, with 7 bases matching TRBD2. This CDR3 is 13 amino acids long. Germline assignment: CDR1 MGHDK and CDR2 SYGVNS. V was clipped by 8 bases and J by 3 bases; unmatched bases: 7. CDR3 protein: CASVEGGSYEQYF. The CDR3 bases are TGTGCCAGCGTAGAGGGCGGGAGCTACGAGCAGTACTTC.

This chain joins TRBV6-1 and TRBJ2-7; D is undetermined. Germline CDR1 MNHNS, CDR2 SASEGT. CDR3 length: 14 amino acids. The V gene lost 5 bases and the J gene lost 3 bases, with 14 bases spanning the gap. The CDR3 sequence is CASSSPPSGYEQYF. Here the CDR3 DNA reads TGTGCCAGCAGTTCCCCTCCCTCAGGCTACGAGCAGTACTTC.

V and J are TRBV5-1 and TRBJ2-1; D is unresolved. The V gene lost 4 bases and the J gene lost 3 bases, with 14 bases spanning the gap. The length of the CDR3 is 15 residues. From germline, CDR1 is SGHRS and CDR2 YFSETQ. The CDR3 nucleotides read TGCGCCAGCAGCCGAGGCGCGGTAAACTACAATGAGCAGTTCTTC. Translation gives CASSRGAVNYNEQFF.

V gene TRBV29-1 combines with J gene TRBJ2-7, with a tentative D call TRBD2 (7 bases). CDR1 SQVTM and CDR2 ANQGSEA come from the germline V gene. Deletions cut 5 bases from V and 4 bases from J, with 18 bases between. The CDR3 totals 14 residues. CDR3: CSVRGDKGLYEQYF. The CDR3 nucleotides read TGCAGCGTTCGGGGGGACAAGGGGCTTTACGAGCAGTACTTC.

V and J are TRBV4-3 and TRBJ2-7, with 7 bases that match TRBD2. CDR1 is LGHNA and CDR2 is YSLEER in the germline V gene. After removal of 0 bases from V and 6 bases from J, the junction contained 11 bases not matched to a gene. CDR3 length: 16 residues. CDR3 in DNA: TGCGCCAGCAGCCAAGAAGGTCAGCGGGGCGGGGCCGAGCAGTACTTC. Residues: CASSQEGQRGGAEQYF.

The chain uses TRBV7-9 and TRBJ2-5; 13 nucleotides line up with TRBD2. The CDR3 length is 16 residues. In germline, CDR1 is SEHNR, CDR2 FQNEAQ (reference sequence). The junction had 9 bases not matched to a gene; V was cut back by 5 bases and J by 6 bases. The CDR3 DNA sequence: TGTGCCAGCAGCCCCAGGACTAGCGGGGGCGTGAAGACCCAGTACTTC. It specifies CASSPRTSGGVKTQYF. Full variable domain (remainder filled in from reference TRBV7-9 and TRBJ2-5): DTGVSQNPRHKITKRGQNVTFRCDPISEHNRLYWYRQTLGQGPEFLTYFQNEAQLEKSRLLSDRFSAERPKGSFSTLEIQRTEQGDSAMYLCASSPRTSGGVKTQYFGPGTRLLVL.

The CDR3 here is CASSLRQGAYEQFF. As DNA, the CDR3 is TGTGCCAGCAGTTTAAGACAGGGGGCTTATGAGCAGTTCTTC. The V call is TRBV27, the J call TRBJ2-1; TRBD1 aligns across 10 bases. This CDR3 contains 14 residues. From germline, CDR1 is MNHEY and CDR2 SMNVEV (reference sequence). Germline trimming cut 2 bases from V and 8 bases from J; bases unmatched to any gene: 3.

This clone was counted a few times. J is TRBJ1-2 and V is TRBV30; 9 bases line up with TRBD1. The CDR3 sequence is 14 residues long. The V segment lost 1 base and the J segment 7 bases; nucleotides outside the gene matches: 7. CDR1 and CDR2 (germline): GTSNPN, SVGIG (reference sequence). CDR3 in DNA: TGTGCCTGGAGTGGCGGAGGGGGACAGGGTGGCTACACCTTC. This encodes CAWSGGGGQGGYTF.

The chain employs TRBV5-1 and TRBJ2-1; TRBD2 agrees at 11 bases. The CDR3 sequence is 17 residues long. Per germline, CDR1 SGHRS and CDR2 YFSETQ. After removal of 4 bases from V and 4 bases from J, the junction contained 10 bases not matched to a gene. The CDR3 DNA follows: TGCGCCAGCAGCACTTCTAGCGGGAGGACGCTATACAATGAGCAGTTCTTC. It encodes CASSTSSGRTLYNEQFF.

V and J are TRBV5-1 and TRBJ2-2, with D possibly TRBD1 on 5 matching bases. The CDR3 has 15 amino acids. Germline CDR1 and CDR2: SGHRS and YFSETQ. Trimming cost V 4 bases and J 0 bases, with 10 bases left between them. CDR3 loop: CASSPTDTNTGELFF. The CDR3 bases are TGCGCCAGCAGCCCGACAGACACGAACACCGGGGAGCTGTTTTTT. Supplemented by reference TRBV5-1 and TRBJ2-2, the full variable domain reads KAGVTQTPRYLIKTRGQQVTLSCSPISGHRSVSWYQQTPGQGLQFLFEYFSETQRNKGNFPGRFSGRQFSNSRSEMNVSTLELGDSALYLCASSPTDTNTGELFFGEGSRLTVL.

In DNA form, the CDR3 reads TGCGCCATGCCTCTAGCGGGAGGTGTATACACAGATACGCAGTATTTT. This encodes CAMPLAGGVYTDTQYF. This sequence joins TRBV10-1 and TRBJ2-3, with TRBD2 matching 11 bases. After removal of 10 bases from V and 2 bases from J, the junction contained 11 bases not matched to a gene. The germline V gene encodes CDR1 WNHNN and CDR2 SYGVQD (reference sequence). CDR3 size: 16 residues.

V and J are TRBV7-9 and TRBJ1-2; 10 nucleotides line up with TRBD1. V was pared by 0 bases and J by 4 bases, with 2 bases of the junction left unmatched. There are 15 residues in the CDR3. Germline CDR1 is SEHNR and CDR2 is FQNEAQ (reference sequence). Written as DNA, the CDR3 is TGTGCCAGCAGCTTAGCTGGACAGGGGGGCTATGGCTACACCTTC. Its translation: CASSLAGQGGYGYTF.

A few counts support this clone. CDR3 region: CASRPLRTGLNTEAFF. The CDR3 DNA is TGTGCCAGCAGGCCCCTCCGGACAGGTCTGAACACTGAAGCTTTCTTT. V is TRBV28 and J is TRBJ1-1; 7 nucleotides match TRBD1. CDR1 is MDHEN and CDR2 is SYDVKM in the germline V gene. The V and J ends lost 6 bases and 0 bases, in that order; junction bases with no gene match: 10. The length of the CDR3 is 16 residues.

V and J are TRBV4-3 and TRBJ2-3, with no clear D. V lost 1 base, J lost 2 bases, and 10 bases lay in between. The length of the CDR3 is 15 residues. Germline lookup yields CDR1 LGHNA and CDR2 YSLEER. The CDR3 nucleotides are TGCGCCAGCAGCCAAGGCGACATTACCACAGATACGCAGTATTTT. Translated, it gives CASSQGDITTDTQYF.

V and J are TRBV3-1 (or the pseudogene TRBV3-2) and TRBJ1-1, with D tentatively TRBD1 (6 bases). The CDR3 runs 12 residues. Germline V gene sequence: CDR1 LGHDT, CDR2 YNNKEL (reference sequence). Trimming removed 1 base from V and 6 bases from J, with 6 bases in between. The CDR3 sequence is CASSQGGPEAFF. The CDR3 DNA reads TGTGCCAGCAGCCAAGGGGGGCCTGAAGCTTTCTTT.

This clone was observed once. The V gene is TRBV7-2, the J gene TRBJ2-2, with D perhaps matching TRBD1 (6 bases). Trimming stripped 2 bases from V and 6 bases from J, with 10 bases between. This CDR3 has 14 amino acids. Per the germline V gene, CDR1 is SGHTA and CDR2 is FQGNSA. CDR3 amino acids: CASSLQGRSGELFF. CDR3 in DNA: TGTGCCAGCAGCTTACAGGGGCGTTCCGGGGAGCTGTTTTTT.

V usage is TRBV11-2 and J usage is TRBJ1-1; 7 bases align to TRBD1. Germline V gives CDR1 SGHAT, CDR2 FQNNGV. The ends lost 5 bases at V and 0 bases at J; junction bases unmatched: 6. CDR3 length: 15 amino acids. In nucleotides, the CDR3 is TGTGCCAGCAGCCCTCGGGACAGATTGAACACTGAAGCTTTCTTT. Protein product: CASSPRDRLNTEAFF.

A single count supports this clone. The rearrangement links TRBV19 to TRBJ1-2; 7 bases are shared with TRBD1. V trimming: 4 bases; J trimming: 2 bases; junction bases outside the gene matches: 4. This CDR3 is 14 amino acids long. From germline, CDR1 is LNHDA and CDR2 SQIVND (reference sequence). CDR3 residues: CASSTSTGNYGYTF. The CDR3 bases are TGTGCCAGTAGTACTTCGACAGGGAACTATGGCTACACCTTC.

This chain joins TRBV7-3 and TRBJ1-6; 10 bases are a match to TRBD1. The V gene's germline CDR1 is SGHTA and CDR2 FQGTGA. V gave up 5 bases and J gave up 7 bases; unmatched junction bases: 2. The CDR3 has 14 amino acids. CDR3 in amino acids: CASSPGQGNSPLHF. The CDR3 nucleotides are TGTGCCAGCAGCCCGGGACAGGGGAATTCACCCCTCCACTTT.

J is TRBJ1-2 and V is TRBV30; possible D gene TRBD1, 5 bases. The CDR3 has 13 residues. The germline gives CDR1 GTSNPN, CDR2 SVGIG (reference sequence). Trimming cost V 3 bases and J 4 bases, with 12 bases left between them. The DNA for the CDR3 is TGTGCCTGGAGAGGCGACAGTAGCTATGGCTACACCTTC. It yields the protein CAWRGDSSYGYTF. Full variable domain (outside the CDR3, taken from reference TRBV30 and TRBJ1-2): SQTIHQWPATLVQPVGSPLSLECTVEGTSNPNLYWYRQAAGRGLQLLFYSVGIGQISSEVPQNLSASRPQDRQFILSSKKLLLSDSGFYLCAWRGDSSYGYTFGSGTRLTVV.

Regarding this clone: The sample holds other DNA sequences that translate to the same CDR3. The gene calls are TRBV7-2 and TRBJ1-5, with 7 bases that match TRBD1. Germline CDR1 is SGHTA and CDR2 is FQGNSA. V lost 2 bases, J lost 3 bases, and 4 bases stayed unmatched. The CDR3 is 15 residues long. CDR3 sequence reads: CASSLHRGNNQPQHF. CDR3 coding DNA: TGTGCCAGCAGCTTACACAGGGGAAACAATCAGCCCCAGCATTTT.

This clone came up once. The rearrangement uses TRBV5-5 and TRBJ2-5; 9 bases are shared with TRBD2. This CDR3 spans 14 amino acids. Germline V gene sequence: CDR1 SGHKS, CDR2 YYEKEE (reference sequence). The junction had 0 bases not matched to a gene; V was cut back by 1 base and J by 2 bases. CDR3 region: CASSLTSGQETQYF. The CDR3 nucleotides are TGTGCCAGCAGCTTGACTAGCGGGCAAGAGACCCAGTACTTC.

The chain links TRBV28 to TRBJ1-1; D is unresolved. The CDR3 is 10 amino acids. The V gene's germline CDR1 is MDHEN and CDR2 SYDVKM. V was trimmed by 5 bases and J by 11 bases, leaving 9 bases between them. The CDR3 loop is CASSAIWAFF. CDR3 nucleotides: TGTGCCAGCAGTGCTATCTGGGCTTTCTTT.

The rearrangement joins TRBV18 to TRBJ2-2; TRBD2 might be the D (5 bases). Per the germline V gene, CDR1 is KGHSH and CDR2 is LQKENI. CDR3 size: 16 residues. With 1 base removed from V and 3 bases from J, the gap between germline ends came to 12 bases. CDR3 nucleotides: TGTGCCAGCTCACCACGGGCCGGGGAAGACACCGGGGAGCTGTTTTTT. Translating gives CASSPRAGEDTGELFF.